The present T cell receptor (beta chain) was sequenced within a study of identical twins. General observations from the study: Zero-insertion analyses might be partly confounded by invariant T cells like MAIT and iNKT. Models came in too low on out-of-frame TCR alpha sharing in monozygotic twins.

As to this clonotype: Its target is not known.

Each CDR3 protein gets one entry after TCRdb re-called the 5' RACE reads with MiXCR. The sample records around 1.7 million distinct CDR3 sequences, roughly 35% being singletons. The clonotype comes from a newborn girl in good health. Sequences were obtained from cord blood.

CDR3: CASRALMVFSGANVLTF. CDR3 nucleotide sequence: TGTGCCAGCAGGGCTCTGATGGTTTTCTCTGGGGCCAACGTCCTGACTTTC. V is TRBV6-1 and J is TRBJ2-6; D unclear. Germline V gene data show CDR1 as MNHNS and CDR2 as SASEGT. The CDR3 loop spans 17 amino acids. V lost 6 bases and J lost 0, with 15 bases in between.